This paragraph reports one TCR beta chain. The germline gives CDR1 DFQATT, CDR2 SNEGSKA (reference sequence). V was pared by 2 bases and J by 3 bases, with 4 bases between. The CDR3 is 11 amino acids. Per the original data handling: For nucleated cells, counts were estimated from reference gene primer amplification. Using immunoSEQ multiplex PCR, the repertoire was profiled, and TCRdb retains in-frame clones only, with some absent. V and J calls and clone size come straight from that table; D and trimming were deduced from the DNA. This table holds some 78,000 clones, about 85% found once. This record comes from a study of blood T cell repertoires in COVID-19.

This sequence joins TRBV20-1 and TRBJ1-2; D not resolved. What was sequenced was peripheral blood. This TCR derives from a man aged 55 to 70 with active or convalescent COVID-19. The CDR3 loop reads CSARQDYGYTF. The CDR3 DNA reads as TGCAGTGCTAGACAGGACTATGGCTACACCTTC.